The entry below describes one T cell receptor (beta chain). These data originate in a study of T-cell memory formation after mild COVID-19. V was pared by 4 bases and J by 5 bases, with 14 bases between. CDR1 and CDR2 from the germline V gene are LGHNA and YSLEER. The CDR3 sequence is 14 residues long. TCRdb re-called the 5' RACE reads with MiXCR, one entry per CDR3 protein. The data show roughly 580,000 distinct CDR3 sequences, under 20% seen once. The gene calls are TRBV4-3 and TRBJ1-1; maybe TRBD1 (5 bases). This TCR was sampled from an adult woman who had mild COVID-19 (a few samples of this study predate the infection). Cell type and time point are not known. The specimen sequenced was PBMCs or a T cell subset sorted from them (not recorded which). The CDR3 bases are TGCGCCAGCAGCCTCGGGGGGGTGAGGACTGAAGCTTTCTTT. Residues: CASSLGGVRTEAFF.